Following are 9 T cell receptor beta chains from one sample sequenced in a study of regulatory T cells in long-lasting Graves disease (dated by TCRdb to the early 2020s). Libraries were made using multiplex PCR. Sequencing used an Illumina HiSeq 4000. TCR beta libraries were built with iRepertoire HTBI primers and Arm-PCR amplification of CDR3 regions. In-frame beta chains were kept once TCRdb had trimmed the public reads at Q25 with fastp and called clones with MiXCR. Identical CDR3 proteins give one entry, which carries the most common genes and DNA. Recorded for this sample are 400,000 to 500,000 distinct CDR3 sequences; 14% to 15% of them occurred a single time. Around 15% of the sample comes from the top ten. Interpreted using the paper, the time point label stands for: newly diagnosed GD, antithyroid drugs for less than 3 months. RNA was extracted from PBMCs in TRIzol for both TCR sequencing and RNA sequencing.

This same sample was also part of a study on T cells in Graves' hyperthyroidism and ophthalmopathy.

Source: peripheral blood mononuclear cells (PBMCs), taken at new diagnosis, from a patient treated with antithyroid drugs. The receptors stem from a woman younger than 45 with Graves disease. Donor details come from another sample of the same person, matched by shared clones.

This clonotype came up many times. The chain uses TRBV12-3 or TRBV12-4 and TRBJ2-5, with 10 positions matching TRBD1. The V segment lost 5 bases and the J segment 4 bases; nucleotides outside the gene matches: 4. The length of the CDR3 is 14 residues. CDR3 sequence reads: CASSPRTGGETQYF. The DNA of the CDR3 is TGTGCCAGCAGTCCCAGGACAGGGGGAGAGACCCAGTACTTC.

The V call is TRBV5-6, the J call TRBJ2-1; D not resolved. The CDR3 is 12 residues long. Trimming stripped 2 bases from V and 8 bases from J, with 8 bases between. Looked up from germline, CDR1 is SGHDT and CDR2 is YYEEEE. CDR3 sequence (DNA): TGTGCCAGCAGCTTTCTAGAATATGAGCAGTTCTTC. As protein: CASSFLEYEQFF.

Details on this clonotype: A much larger clone lies one base from this, so it may be a read error. The V gene is TRBV3-1, the J gene TRBJ2-1; no definite D call. The CDR3 runs 12 residues. V was trimmed by 2 bases and J by 7 bases, leaving 6 bases between them. Per germline, CDR1 LGHDT and CDR2 YNNKEL (reference sequence). The CDR3 region is CASSQRPNEQFF. The CDR3 DNA reads TGTGCCAGCAGCCAAAGGCCGAATGAGCAGTTCTTC.

The table lists this clonotype with many counts. The chain has TRBV12-3 or TRBV12-4 and TRBJ2-7, with 7 bases fitting TRBD1. The CDR3 runs 13 residues. J was trimmed by 7 bases and V by 4 bases; bases with no gene match: 7. The CDR3 sequence is CASSSGGVGEQYF. CDR3 sequence (DNA): TGTGCCAGCAGTTCAGGGGGTGTGGGAGAGCAGTACTTC.

The genes are TRBV9 and TRBJ1-3; D is uncertain. Trimming shortened V by 0 bases and J by 1 base, and 5 bases separated the two germline ends. Germline CDR1 is SGDLS and CDR2 is YYNGEE. CDR3 length: 14 amino acids. The CDR3 here is CASSVGVSGNTIYF. DNA of the CDR3: TGTGCCAGCAGCGTAGGGGTATCTGGAAACACCATATATTTT.

DNA for the CDR3: TGTGCCAGTAGTATAGGACAGGGGGCGAACACTGAAGCTTTCTTT. It yields the protein CASSIGQGANTEAFF. V usage is TRBV19 and J usage is TRBJ1-1; TRBD1 matches 10 bases. Trimming took 1 base from V and 1 from J; bases not matched to a gene: 0. Per the germline V gene, CDR1 is LNHDA and CDR2 is SQIVND (reference sequence). The CDR3 runs 15 residues.

This clonotype was seen a handful of times. This chain uses TRBV29-1 with TRBJ2-5, with D maybe TRBD2 (6 bases). The germline V gene encodes CDR1 SQVTM and CDR2 ANQGSEA. The length of the CDR3 is 14 residues. Trimming left V 7 bases short and J 3 bases short, with 18 bases between. Written as DNA, the CDR3 is TGCAGCGCTGAGTCCAGAGGGGAGGAAGAGACCCAGTACTTC. This gives the protein CSAESRGEEETQYF. Based on the CDR3 plus reference TRBV29-1 and TRBJ2-5, the full variable domain is SAVISQKPSRDICQRGTSLTIQCQVDSQVTMMFWYRQQPGQSLTLIATANQGSEATYESGFVIDKFPISRPNLTFSTLTVSNMSPEDSSIYLCSAESRGEEETQYFGPGTRLLVL.

This clonotype showed up many times. This sequence joins TRBV2 and TRBJ2-7; 9 bases map to TRBD2. The V gene end was trimmed by 7 bases and the J gene end by 0 bases; junction bases not matched to a gene: 4. The CDR3 covers 14 residues. Germline CDR1 is SNHLY and CDR2 is FYNNEI. CDR3 residues: CASISSGASYEQYF. The CDR3 DNA sequence: TGTGCCAGCATATCTAGCGGGGCCTCCTACGAGCAGTACTTC.

This clonotype was found many times. The rearrangement uses TRBV19 and TRBJ2-1, with D perhaps TRBD2 (6 bases). Germline CDR1 is LNHDA and CDR2 is SQIVND (reference sequence). This CDR3 region has 14 residues. Trimming cost V 9 bases and J 0 bases, with 12 bases left between them. In DNA form, the CDR3 reads TGTGCCAGCAGCTCCGGGAGCTCCTACAATGAGCAGTTCTTC. It specifies CASSSGSSYNEQFF.